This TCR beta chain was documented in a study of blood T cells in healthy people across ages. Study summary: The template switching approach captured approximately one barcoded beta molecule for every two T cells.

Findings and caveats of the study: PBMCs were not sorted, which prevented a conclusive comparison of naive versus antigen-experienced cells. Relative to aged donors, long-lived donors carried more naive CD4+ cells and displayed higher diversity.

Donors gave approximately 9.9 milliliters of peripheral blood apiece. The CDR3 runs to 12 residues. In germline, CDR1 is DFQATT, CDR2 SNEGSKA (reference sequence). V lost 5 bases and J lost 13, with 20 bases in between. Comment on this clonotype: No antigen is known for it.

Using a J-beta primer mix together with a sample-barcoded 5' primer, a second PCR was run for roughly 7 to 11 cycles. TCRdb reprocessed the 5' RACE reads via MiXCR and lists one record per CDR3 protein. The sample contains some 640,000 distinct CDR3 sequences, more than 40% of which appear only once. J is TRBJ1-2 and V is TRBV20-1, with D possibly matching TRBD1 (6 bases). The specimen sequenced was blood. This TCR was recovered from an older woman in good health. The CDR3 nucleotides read TGCAGTGCTTCGACAGGCGGCGGTGAGCGCACCTTC. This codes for CSASTGGGERTF.